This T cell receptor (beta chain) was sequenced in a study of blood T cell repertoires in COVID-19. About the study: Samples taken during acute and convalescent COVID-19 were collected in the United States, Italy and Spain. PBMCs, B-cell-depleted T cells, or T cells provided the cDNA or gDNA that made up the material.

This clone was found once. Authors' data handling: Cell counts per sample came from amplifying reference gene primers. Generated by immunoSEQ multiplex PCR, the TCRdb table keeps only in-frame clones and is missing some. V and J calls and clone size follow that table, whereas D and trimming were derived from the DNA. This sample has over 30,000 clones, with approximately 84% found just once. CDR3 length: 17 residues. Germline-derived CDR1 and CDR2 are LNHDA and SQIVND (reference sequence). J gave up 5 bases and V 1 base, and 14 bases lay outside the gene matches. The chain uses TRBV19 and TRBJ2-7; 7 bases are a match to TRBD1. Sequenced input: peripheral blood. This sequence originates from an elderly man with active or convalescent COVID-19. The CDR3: CASSIGLRTGSRNEQYF. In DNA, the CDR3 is TGTGCCAGTAGTATAGGTCTTAGGACAGGTTCTCGGAACGAGCAGTACTTC. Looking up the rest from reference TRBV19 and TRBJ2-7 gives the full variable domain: DGGITQSPKYLFRKEGQNVTLSCEQNLNHDAMYWYRQDPGQGLRLIYYSQIVNDFQKGDIAEGYSVSREKKESFPLTVTSAQKNPTAFYLCASSIGLRTGSRNEQYFGPGTRLTVT.